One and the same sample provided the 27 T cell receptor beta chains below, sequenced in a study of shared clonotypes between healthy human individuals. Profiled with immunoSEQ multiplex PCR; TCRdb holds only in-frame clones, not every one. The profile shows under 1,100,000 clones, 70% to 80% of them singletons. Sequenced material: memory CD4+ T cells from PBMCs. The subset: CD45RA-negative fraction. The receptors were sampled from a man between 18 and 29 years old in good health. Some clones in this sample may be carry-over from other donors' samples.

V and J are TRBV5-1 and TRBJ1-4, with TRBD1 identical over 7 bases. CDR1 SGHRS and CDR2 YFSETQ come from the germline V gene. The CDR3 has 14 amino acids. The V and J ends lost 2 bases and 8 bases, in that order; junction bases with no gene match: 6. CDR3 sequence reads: CASSLDRVYEKLFF. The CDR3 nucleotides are TGCGCCAGCAGCTTAGACAGGGTTTACGAAAAACTGTTTTTT.

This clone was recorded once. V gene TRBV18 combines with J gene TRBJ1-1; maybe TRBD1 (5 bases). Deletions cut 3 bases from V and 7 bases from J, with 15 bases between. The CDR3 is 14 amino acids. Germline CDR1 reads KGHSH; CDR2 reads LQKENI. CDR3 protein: CASSPPLRGREAFF. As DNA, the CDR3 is TGTGCCAGCTCACCGCCCCTGCGGGGCCGTGAAGCTTTCTTT.

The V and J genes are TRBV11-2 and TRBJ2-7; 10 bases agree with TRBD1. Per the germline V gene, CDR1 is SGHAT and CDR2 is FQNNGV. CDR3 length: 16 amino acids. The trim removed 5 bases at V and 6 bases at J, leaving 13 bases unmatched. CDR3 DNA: TGTGCCAGCAGCACTCCCCCGGGACAGGGGTGGATCGAGCAGTACTTC. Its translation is CASSTPPGQGWIEQYF. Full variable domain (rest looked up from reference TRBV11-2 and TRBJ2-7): EAGVAQSPRYKIIEKRQSVAFWCNPISGHATLYWYQQILGQGPKLLIQFQNNGVVDDSQLPKDRFSAERLKGVDSTLKIQPAKLEDSAVYLCASSTPPGQGWIEQYFGPGTRLTVT.

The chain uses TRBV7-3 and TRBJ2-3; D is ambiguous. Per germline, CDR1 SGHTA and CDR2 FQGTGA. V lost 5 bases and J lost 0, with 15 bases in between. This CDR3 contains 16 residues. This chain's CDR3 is CASSLGAAISTDTQYF. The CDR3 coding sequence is TGTGCCAGCAGCCTCGGCGCAGCGATTAGCACAGATACGCAGTATTTT.

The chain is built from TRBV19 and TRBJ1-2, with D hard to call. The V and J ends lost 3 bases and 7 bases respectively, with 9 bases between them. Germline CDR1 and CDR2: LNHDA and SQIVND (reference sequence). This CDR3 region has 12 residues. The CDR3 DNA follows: TGTGCCAGTAGTATCGGACTGTCTGGCTACACCTTC. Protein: CASSIGLSGYTF.

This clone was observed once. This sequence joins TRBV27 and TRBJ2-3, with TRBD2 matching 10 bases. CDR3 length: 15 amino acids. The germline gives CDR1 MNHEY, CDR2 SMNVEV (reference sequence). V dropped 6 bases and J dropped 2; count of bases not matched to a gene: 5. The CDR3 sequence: CASRKAGGNTDTQYF. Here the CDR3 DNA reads TGTGCCAGCAGGAAAGCGGGAGGGAACACAGATACGCAGTATTTT.

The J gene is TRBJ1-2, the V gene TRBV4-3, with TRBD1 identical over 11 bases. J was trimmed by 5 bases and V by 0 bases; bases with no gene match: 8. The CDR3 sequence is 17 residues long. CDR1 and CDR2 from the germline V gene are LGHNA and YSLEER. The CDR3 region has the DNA TGCGCCAGCAGCCAAGAGTCGAGAGGACAGGGGGCTTATGGCTACACCTTC. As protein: CASSQESRGQGAYGYTF.

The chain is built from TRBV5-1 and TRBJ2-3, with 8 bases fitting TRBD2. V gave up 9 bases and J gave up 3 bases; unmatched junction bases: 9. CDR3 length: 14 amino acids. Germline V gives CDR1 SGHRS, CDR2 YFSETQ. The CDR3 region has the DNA TGCGCCACCCGGAAGGCGGGAGGAACAGATACGCAGTATTTT. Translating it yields CATRKAGGTDTQYF.

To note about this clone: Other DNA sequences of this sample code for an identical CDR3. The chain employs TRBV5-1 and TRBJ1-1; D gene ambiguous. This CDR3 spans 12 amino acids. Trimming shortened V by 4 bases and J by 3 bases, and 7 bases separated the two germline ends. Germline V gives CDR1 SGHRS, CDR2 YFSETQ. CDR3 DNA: TGCGCCAGCAGCCTGGGTCACACTGAAGCTTTCTTT. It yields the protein CASSLGHTEAFF. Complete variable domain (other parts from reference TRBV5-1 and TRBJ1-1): KAGVTQTPRYLIKTRGQQVTLSCSPISGHRSVSWYQQTPGQGLQFLFEYFSETQRNKGNFPGRFSGRQFSNSRSEMNVSTLELGDSALYLCASSLGHTEAFFGQGTRLTVV.

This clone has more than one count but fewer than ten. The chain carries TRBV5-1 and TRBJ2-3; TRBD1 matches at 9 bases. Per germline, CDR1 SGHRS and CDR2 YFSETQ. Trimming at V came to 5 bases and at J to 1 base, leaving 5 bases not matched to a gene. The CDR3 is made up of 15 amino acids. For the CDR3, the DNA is TGCGCCAGCAGTAGGACAGGGGTGCGCACAGATACGCAGTATTTT. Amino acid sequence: CASSRTGVRTDTQYF.

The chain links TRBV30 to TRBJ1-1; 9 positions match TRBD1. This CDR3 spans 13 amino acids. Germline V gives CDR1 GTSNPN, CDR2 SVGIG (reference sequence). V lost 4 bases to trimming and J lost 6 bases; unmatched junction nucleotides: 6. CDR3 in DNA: TGTGCCTGGAAGGGACAGGGTATCGCTGAAGCTTTCTTT. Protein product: CAWKGQGIAEAFF.

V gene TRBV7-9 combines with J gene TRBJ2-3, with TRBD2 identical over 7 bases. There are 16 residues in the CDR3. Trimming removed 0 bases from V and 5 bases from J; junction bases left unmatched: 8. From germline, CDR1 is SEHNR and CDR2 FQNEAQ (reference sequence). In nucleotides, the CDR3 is TGTGCCAGCAGCTTAGCAGGGGCCGGCGGGGGAGATACGCAGTATTTT. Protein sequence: CASSLAGAGGGDTQYF.

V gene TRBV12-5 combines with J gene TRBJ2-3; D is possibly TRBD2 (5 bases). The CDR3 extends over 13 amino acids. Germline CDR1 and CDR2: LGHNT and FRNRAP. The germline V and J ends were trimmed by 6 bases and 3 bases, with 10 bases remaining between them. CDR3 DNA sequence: TGTGCTAGTGGCCCCTCGGGGACAGATACGCAGTATTTT. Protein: CASGPSGTDTQYF.

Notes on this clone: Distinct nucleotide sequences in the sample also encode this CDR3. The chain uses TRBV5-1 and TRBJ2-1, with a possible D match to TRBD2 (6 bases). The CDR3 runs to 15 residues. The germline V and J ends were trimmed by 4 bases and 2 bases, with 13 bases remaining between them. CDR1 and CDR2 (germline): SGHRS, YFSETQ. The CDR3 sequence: CASSRDSGTYNEQFF. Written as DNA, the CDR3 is TGCGCCAGCAGCAGGGATAGCGGAACCTACAATGAGCAGTTCTTC.

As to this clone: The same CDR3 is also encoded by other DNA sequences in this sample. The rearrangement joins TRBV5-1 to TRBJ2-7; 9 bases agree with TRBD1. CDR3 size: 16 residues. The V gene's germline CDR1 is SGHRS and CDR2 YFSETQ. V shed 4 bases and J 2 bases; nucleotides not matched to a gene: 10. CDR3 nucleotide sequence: TGCGCCAGCAGCCAATCTCCGGGACAGGGAACCTACGAGCAGTACTTC. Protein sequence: CASSQSPGQGTYEQYF.

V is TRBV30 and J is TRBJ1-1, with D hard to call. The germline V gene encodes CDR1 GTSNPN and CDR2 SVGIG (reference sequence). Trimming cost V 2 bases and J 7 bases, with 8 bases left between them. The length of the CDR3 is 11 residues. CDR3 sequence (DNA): TGTGCCTGGAGTAATCGGTTTGAAGCTTTCTTT. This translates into CAWSNRFEAFF.

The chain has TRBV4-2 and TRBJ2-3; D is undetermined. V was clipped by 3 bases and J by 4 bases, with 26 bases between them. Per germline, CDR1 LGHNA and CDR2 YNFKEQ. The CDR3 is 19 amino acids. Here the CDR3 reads CASSHRPVGFLAHSDTQYF. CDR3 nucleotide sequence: TGTGCCAGCAGCCATAGGCCGGTGGGGTTCCTCGCCCACTCAGATACGCAGTATTTT.

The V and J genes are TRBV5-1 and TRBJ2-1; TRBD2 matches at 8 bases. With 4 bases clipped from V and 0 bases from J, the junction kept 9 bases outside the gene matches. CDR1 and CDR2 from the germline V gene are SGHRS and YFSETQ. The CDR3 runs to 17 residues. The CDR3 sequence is CASSARGGRNSYNEQFF. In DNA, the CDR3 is TGCGCCAGCAGCGCCCGGGGCGGGAGGAACTCCTACAATGAGCAGTTCTTC.

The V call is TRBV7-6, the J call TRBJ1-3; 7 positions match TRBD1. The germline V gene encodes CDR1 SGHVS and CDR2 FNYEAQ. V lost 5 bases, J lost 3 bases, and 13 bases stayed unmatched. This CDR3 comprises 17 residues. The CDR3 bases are TGTGCCAGCAGCGTACGGGACAGCGGCCCTTTTGGAAACACCATATATTTT. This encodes CASSVRDSGPFGNTIYF.

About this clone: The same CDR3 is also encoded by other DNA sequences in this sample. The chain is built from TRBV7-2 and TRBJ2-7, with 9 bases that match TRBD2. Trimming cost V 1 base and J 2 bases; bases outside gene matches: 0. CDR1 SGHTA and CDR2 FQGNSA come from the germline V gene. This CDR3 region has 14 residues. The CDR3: CASSLVAGAYEQYF. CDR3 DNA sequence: TGTGCCAGCAGCTTAGTAGCGGGAGCCTACGAGCAGTACTTC.

In nucleotides, the CDR3 is TGCGCCAGCAGGCGGACAGGGCAGGGAAACACCGGGGAGCTGTTTTTT. As protein: CASRRTGQGNTGELFF. This chain connects TRBV5-1 to TRBJ2-2; TRBD1 matches 8 bases. Trimming removed 5 bases from V and 2 bases from J; junction bases left unmatched: 8. The CDR3 loop spans 16 amino acids. The germline V gene encodes CDR1 SGHRS and CDR2 YFSETQ.

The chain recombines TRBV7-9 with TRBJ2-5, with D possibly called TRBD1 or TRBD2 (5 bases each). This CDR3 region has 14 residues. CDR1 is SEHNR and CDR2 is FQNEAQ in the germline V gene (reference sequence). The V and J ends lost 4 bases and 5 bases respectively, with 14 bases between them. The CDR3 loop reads CASSSPPWGETQYF. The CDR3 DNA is TGTGCCAGCAGCTCCCCCCCCTGGGGGGAGACCCAGTACTTC.

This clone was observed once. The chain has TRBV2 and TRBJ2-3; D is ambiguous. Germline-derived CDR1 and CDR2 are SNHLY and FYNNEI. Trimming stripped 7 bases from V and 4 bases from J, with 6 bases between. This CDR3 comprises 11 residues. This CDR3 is CASKGSDTQYF. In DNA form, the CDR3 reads TGTGCCAGCAAAGGTTCAGATACGCAGTATTTT.

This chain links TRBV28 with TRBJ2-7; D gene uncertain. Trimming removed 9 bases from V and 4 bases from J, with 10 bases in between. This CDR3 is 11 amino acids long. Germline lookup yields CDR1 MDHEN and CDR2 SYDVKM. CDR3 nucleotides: TGTGCCAGTGAAAAGGGTTACGAGCAGTACTTC. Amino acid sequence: CASEKGYEQYF.

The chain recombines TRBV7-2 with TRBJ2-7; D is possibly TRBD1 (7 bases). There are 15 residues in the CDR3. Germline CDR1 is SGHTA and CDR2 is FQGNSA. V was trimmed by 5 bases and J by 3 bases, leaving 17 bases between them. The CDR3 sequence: CASSGRGTVGYEQYF. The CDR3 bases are TGTGCCAGCAGCGGGCGCGGGACAGTGGGCTACGAGCAGTACTTC. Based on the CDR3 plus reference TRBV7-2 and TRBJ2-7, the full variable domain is GAGVSQSPSNKVTEKGKDVELRCDPISGHTALYWYRQSLGQGLEFLIYFQGNSAPDKSGLPSDRFSAERTGGSVSTLTIQRTQQEDSAVYLCASSGRGTVGYEQYFGPGTRLTVT.

In nucleotides, the CDR3 is TGTGCCAGCAGCGGTTCGGGGAGGGCTCACTATGGCTACACCTTC. Its protein is CASSGSGRAHYGYTF. V usage is TRBV9 and J usage is TRBJ1-2; unclear D gene. The CDR3 contains 15 residues. Trimming pared 3 bases from V and 3 bases from J, leaving 15 bases between. The germline gives CDR1 SGDLS, CDR2 YYNGEE.

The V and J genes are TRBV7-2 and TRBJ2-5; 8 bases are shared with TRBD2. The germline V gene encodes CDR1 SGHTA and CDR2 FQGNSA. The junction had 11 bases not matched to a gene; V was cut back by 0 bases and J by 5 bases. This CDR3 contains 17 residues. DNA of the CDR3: TGTGCCAGCAGCTTAGCGAGAGCGGGAGCGCCTGGGGAGACCCAGTACTTC. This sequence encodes CASSLARAGAPGETQYF.